The 32 T cell receptor beta chains presented below share a single source sample, sequenced in a study of blood T cell repertoires in COVID-19. Profiled with immunoSEQ multiplex PCR; TCRdb holds only in-frame clones, not every one. This sample carries under 350,000 clones, around 85% of them seen once, and the ten largest clones take approximately 4%. The material sequenced was PBMCs or T cells enriched from blood (not recorded which). Every receptor here comes from a woman in her thirties or forties with acute COVID-19.

The DNA for the CDR3 is TGCAGTGGGGGGGTGGAGCACGAGCAGTACTTC. This sequence encodes CSGGVEHEQYF. The genes are TRBV20-1 and TRBJ2-7; tentatively, D is TRBD2 (6 bases). The V and J ends lost 7 bases and 5 bases respectively, with 12 bases between them. Germline V gene data show CDR1 as DFQATT and CDR2 as SNEGSKA (reference sequence). The CDR3 spans 11 residues.

This clone was seen a few times. The chain is built from TRBV19 and TRBJ1-5; 7 positions agree with TRBD1. CDR1 LNHDA and CDR2 SQIVND come from the germline V gene (reference sequence). The V gene end was trimmed by 5 bases and the J gene end by 0 bases; junction bases not matched to a gene: 10. The CDR3 consists of 17 residues. The CDR3 nucleotides are TGTGCCAGTAGTGCGAAAGACAGGGTGTATAGCAATCAGCCCCAGCATTTT. It translates to CASSAKDRVYSNQPQHF.

V usage is TRBV7-2 and J usage is TRBJ2-7; TRBD1 agrees at 9 bases. This CDR3 spans 14 amino acids. V was pared by 5 bases and J by 2 bases, with 4 bases of the junction left unmatched. Per germline, CDR1 SGHTA and CDR2 FQGNSA. CDR3 sequence reads: CASSNRDRAYEQYF. CDR3 coding DNA: TGTGCCAGCAGCAACCGGGACAGGGCCTACGAGCAGTACTTC. Drawing the rest from reference TRBV7-2 and TRBJ2-7, the complete variable domain is GAGVSQSPSNKVTEKGKDVELRCDPISGHTALYWYRQSLGQGLEFLIYFQGNSAPDKSGLPSDRFSAERTGGSVSTLTIQRTQQEDSAVYLCASSNRDRAYEQYFGPGTRLTVT.

Worth noting for this clone: Other DNA sequences in the sample encode the same CDR3. In DNA form, the CDR3 reads TGCGCCAGCAGCTTGGACAGTTCTGGAAACACCATATATTTT. Amino acids: CASSLDSSGNTIYF. The chain combines TRBV5-1 with TRBJ1-3, with no clear D. The germline V gene encodes CDR1 SGHRS and CDR2 YFSETQ. V was trimmed by 0 bases and J by 1 base, leaving 5 bases between them. CDR3 length: 14 residues.

The V and J genes are TRBV12-3 or TRBV12-4 and TRBJ1-1; D remains unclear. This CDR3 has 13 residues. With 0 bases removed from V and 2 bases from J, the gap between germline ends came to 4 bases. This CDR3 is CASSLAANTEAFF. The CDR3 DNA reads as TGTGCCAGCAGTTTAGCAGCAAACACTGAAGCTTTCTTT.

The V and J genes are TRBV6-5 and TRBJ1-1; 9 nucleotides align to TRBD1. Germline V gene sequence: CDR1 MNHEY, CDR2 SVGAGI. V shed 5 bases, J shed 1 base, and the junction held 2 bases outside the gene matches. There are 14 residues in the CDR3. The CDR3 region has the DNA TGTGCCAGCAGTAAGGGACAGGGGAACACTGAAGCTTTCTTT. Translation gives CASSKGQGNTEAFF.

CDR3 sequence reads: CASSTGNSGNQPQHF. The CDR3 region has the DNA TGTGCCAGCAGTACAGGGAATTCGGGCAATCAGCCCCAGCATTTT. This sequence joins TRBV6-5 and TRBJ1-5; TRBD1 might be the D (6 bases). In germline, CDR1 is MNHEY, CDR2 SVGAGI. The CDR3 runs 15 residues. Trimming removed 5 bases at V and 2 bases at J, with 13 bases between.

The chain couples TRBV4-3 to TRBJ2-1, with a weak D call TRBD1 (7 bases). V was pared by 2 bases and J by 12 bases, with 17 bases between. Looked up from germline, CDR1 is LGHNA and CDR2 is YSLEER. The CDR3 has 14 residues. The CDR3 here is CASSQSRGQGGQFF. The DNA for the CDR3 is TGCGCCAGCAGCCAAAGTCGCGGCCAGGGGGGGCAGTTCTTC.

Here the CDR3 reads CASSLVGGGNSPLHF. The DNA for the CDR3 is TGTGCCAGCAGCTTGGTGGGGGGTGGTAATTCACCCCTCCACTTT. The genes are TRBV5-5 and TRBJ1-6; D perhaps matches TRBD1 (5 bases). The CDR3 spans 15 residues. Trimming cost V 0 bases and J 6 bases, with 10 bases left between them. Germline V gene lookup returns CDR1 SGHKS and CDR2 YYEKEE (reference sequence).

The chain couples TRBV4-1 to TRBJ2-1; D unclear. The CDR3 runs to 11 residues. V gave up 2 bases and J gave up 6 bases, with 2 bases separating them. Germline values: CDR1 MGHRA, CDR2 YSYEKL. The CDR3 loop reads CASSQLNEQFF. CDR3 nucleotide sequence: TGCGCCAGCAGCCAACTCAATGAGCAGTTCTTC.

V usage is TRBV12-3 or TRBV12-4 and J usage is TRBJ1-6; D is uncertain. V lost 5 bases to trimming and J lost 8 bases, with 10 bases between them. This CDR3 is 13 amino acids long. The CDR3 reads CASSPRRDSPLHF. In nucleotides, the CDR3 is TGTGCCAGCAGTCCCCGGAGGGATTCACCCCTCCACTTT.

Of note for this clone: Other nucleotide sequences from this sample produce the same CDR3. V and J are TRBV15 and TRBJ1-1; 10 bases are shared with TRBD1. The V segment lost 1 base and the J segment 5 bases; nucleotides outside the gene matches: 1. The CDR3 spans 14 residues. Germline CDR1 LNHNV, CDR2 YYDKDF (reference sequence). The CDR3 nucleotides read TGTGCCACCAGCAGAGGGGGACAGGGGACTGAAGCTTTCTTT. This encodes CATSRGGQGTEAFF.

In this sample, this clone turned up once. This sequence joins TRBV9 and TRBJ1-5; 10 bases are shared with TRBD1. The CDR3 contains 15 residues. J was trimmed by 7 bases and V by 0 bases; bases with no gene match: 4. Germline CDR1 SGDLS, CDR2 YYNGEE. The CDR3 here is CASSVGDRGGQPQHF. For the CDR3, the DNA is TGTGCCAGCAGCGTAGGGGACAGGGGAGGCCAGCCCCAGCATTTT.

The chain uses TRBV7-3 and TRBJ1-2, with D tentatively TRBD1 (6 bases). Germline V lookup: CDR1 SGHTA, CDR2 FQGTGA. The V end lost 0 bases, the J end lost 3 bases, and 17 bases lay between the germline ends. This CDR3 is built from 17 residues. In DNA form, the CDR3 reads TGTGCCAGCAGCTTAACTTGGGGCAGGGGCCCTGACTATGGCTACACCTTC. It is translated as CASSLTWGRGPDYGYTF.

This clone was counted once. The chain uses TRBV6-1 and TRBJ1-3, with D uncertain. The CDR3 runs to 15 residues. From germline, CDR1 is MNHNS and CDR2 SASEGT. V lost 2 bases to trimming and J lost 0 bases, with 8 bases between them. This CDR3 reads CASSESASSGNTIYF. The CDR3 bases are TGTGCCAGCAGTGAATCGGCTAGCTCTGGAAACACCATATATTTT.

J is TRBJ1-2 and V is TRBV5-5; tentatively, D is TRBD1 (5 bases). The CDR3 is made up of 16 amino acids. Germline values: CDR1 SGHKS, CDR2 YYEKEE (reference sequence). The V end lost 0 bases, the J end lost 7 bases, and 19 bases lay between the germline ends. The CDR3 protein is CASSLAPLTLTGGYTF. For the CDR3, the DNA is TGTGCCAGCAGCTTGGCCCCGCTAACATTAACAGGTGGCTACACCTTC.

The chain is built from TRBV3-1 (or the pseudogene TRBV3-2) and TRBJ1-1; D is unresolved. The CDR3 contains 13 residues. Trimming shortened V by 0 bases and J by 7 bases, and 9 bases separated the two germline ends. CDR1 and CDR2 from the germline V gene are LGHDT and YNNKEL (reference sequence). The CDR3, as DNA: TGTGCCAGCAGCCAAGACAGTAATCTTGAAGCTTTCTTT. Its translation is CASSQDSNLEAFF.

The chain has TRBV4-3 and TRBJ1-2; maybe TRBD1 (5 bases). The CDR3 runs to 15 residues. Germline lookup yields CDR1 LGHNA and CDR2 YSLEER. Deletions cut 0 bases from V and 0 bases from J, with 8 bases between. CDR3 sequence reads: CASSQDAGTNYGYTF. The CDR3 DNA follows: TGCGCCAGCAGCCAAGATGCAGGGACTAACTATGGCTACACCTTC.

The J gene is TRBJ2-3, the V gene TRBV19; a weak D match, TRBD1 (6 bases). The ends were cut back, 7 bases at V and 1 base at J, with 15 bases in the middle. The CDR3 is 15 residues long. Germline values: CDR1 LNHDA, CDR2 SQIVND (reference sequence). The CDR3 DNA sequence: TGTGCCAGTACACAGGGTATGCTCGGCACAGATACGCAGTATTTT. This sequence encodes CASTQGMLGTDTQYF.

The chain links TRBV6-1 to TRBJ2-7, with 7 bases fitting TRBD1. V was clipped by 1 base and J by 4 bases; unmatched bases: 7. The CDR3 contains 15 residues. Germline V gene data show CDR1 as MNHNS and CDR2 as SASEGT. DNA of the CDR3: TGTGCCAGCAGTGAAGTAATGGGACAGAGATACGAGCAGTACTTC. Its protein is CASSEVMGQRYEQYF.

The chain recombines TRBV5-4 with TRBJ1-1; D remains ambiguous. Trimming took 0 bases from V and 0 from J, leaving 3 bases between them. The CDR3 totals 13 residues. The germline V gene encodes CDR1 SGHNT and CDR2 YYREEE (reference sequence). CDR3 DNA sequence: TGTGCCAGCAGCTTGGTAGTGAACACTGAAGCTTTCTTT. It encodes CASSLVVNTEAFF.

V gene TRBV4-3 combines with J gene TRBJ2-5; 7 bases line up with TRBD1. Germline V gene lookup returns CDR1 LGHNA and CDR2 YSLEER. The J segment lost 2 bases and the V segment lost 1 base, leaving 7 bases of the junction unmatched. This CDR3 region has 16 residues. This chain's CDR3 is CASSQVSGTAQETQYF. In nucleotides, the CDR3 is TGCGCCAGCAGCCAAGTATCAGGGACAGCTCAAGAGACCCAGTACTTC.

The V and J genes are TRBV7-9 and TRBJ1-1, with D possibly being TRBD1 (6 bases). The CDR3 length is 11 residues. Per germline, CDR1 SEHNR and CDR2 FQNEAQ (reference sequence). Trimming took off 9 bases at V and 5 bases at J, with 10 bases between the two ends. DNA for the CDR3: TGTGCCAGTGAGGGGGTAACTGAAGCTTTCTTT. It yields the protein CASEGVTEAFF.

This clone was picked up one time. This sequence joins TRBV7-2 and TRBJ2-3; 12 bases map to TRBD2. With 3 bases clipped from V and 2 bases from J, the junction kept 3 bases outside the gene matches. Germline V gene data show CDR1 as SGHTA and CDR2 as FQGNSA. This CDR3 has 16 amino acids. This CDR3 is CASSLTSGGNTDTQYF. The CDR3 DNA sequence: TGTGCCAGCAGCTTGACTAGCGGGGGAAACACAGATACGCAGTATTTT.

The genes are TRBV29-1 and TRBJ1-2; D is unclear. V lost 1 base and J lost 4, with 10 bases in between. The CDR3 extends over 13 amino acids. Germline V CDR1 and CDR2: SQVTM, ANQGSEA. CDR3 DNA: TGCAGCGTTGAAGCCCCCCTCTCCTATGGCTACACCTTC. Its translation: CSVEAPLSYGYTF.

V usage is TRBV5-6 and J usage is TRBJ1-1, with D maybe TRBD1 (6 bases). The V gene lost 4 bases and the J gene lost 1 base, with 14 bases spanning the gap. There are 15 residues in the CDR3. Germline loops: CDR1 SGHDT, CDR2 YYEEEE. CDR3 DNA: TGTGCCAGCAGCGGAATAGGGACAAAGAACACTGAAGCTTTCTTT. It specifies CASSGIGTKNTEAFF.

The V and J genes are TRBV19 and TRBJ1-3; D might be TRBD1 (6 bases). CDR3 length: 13 amino acids. Germline CDR1 LNHDA, CDR2 SQIVND (reference sequence). Trimming pared 5 bases from V and 8 bases from J, leaving 13 bases between. The CDR3 DNA reads TGTGCCAGTAGTCGGGGGGGCGATTACACCATATATTTT. This encodes CASSRGGDYTIYF.

The J gene is TRBJ2-7, the V gene TRBV27; D possibly corresponds to TRBD2 (6 bases). The CDR3 is made up of 15 amino acids. Germline assignment: CDR1 MNHEY and CDR2 SMNVEV (reference sequence). With 6 bases removed from V and 3 bases from J, the gap between germline ends came to 18 bases. This CDR3 is CASRPSAQTSYEQYF. For the CDR3, the DNA is TGTGCCAGCAGGCCTAGCGCCCAAACCAGCTACGAGCAGTACTTC.

This clone was recorded only once. The chain combines TRBV3-1 (or the pseudogene TRBV3-2) with TRBJ1-1; 11 bases line up with TRBD1. Per germline, CDR1 LGHDT and CDR2 YNNKEL (reference sequence). The CDR3 covers 14 residues. J was trimmed by 4 bases and V by 9 bases; bases with no gene match: 7. CDR3: CASGQGALSTEAFF. The CDR3, as DNA: TGTGCCAGTGGACAGGGGGCGTTGAGCACTGAAGCTTTCTTT.

This sequence joins TRBV28 and TRBJ2-5, with 9 bases aligning to TRBD1. CDR1 MDHEN and CDR2 SYDVKM come from the germline V gene. J gave up 3 bases and V 5 bases, and 19 bases lay outside the gene matches. The CDR3 runs 19 residues. Here the CDR3 reads CASSVDRVGQGRVEETQYF. In DNA, the CDR3 is TGTGCCAGCAGTGTGGACAGGGTGGGACAGGGTAGAGTTGAAGAGACCCAGTACTTC. The complete variable domain, with remaining parts taken from reference TRBV28 and TRBJ2-5, reads DVKVTQSSRYLVKRTGEKVFLECVQDMDHENMFWYRQDPGLGLRLIYFSYDVKMKEKGDIPEGYSVSREKKERFSLILESASTNQTSMYLCASSVDRVGQGRVEETQYFGPGTRLLVL.

The chain couples TRBV27 to TRBJ2-1; 11 positions agree with TRBD2. This CDR3 contains 15 residues. The germline V gene has CDR1 MNHEY and CDR2 SMNVEV (reference sequence). Trimming at V came to 3 bases and at J to 5 bases, leaving 3 bases not matched to a gene. This CDR3 is CASSFGTSGHNEQFF. CDR3 bases: TGTGCCAGCAGTTTTGGGACTAGCGGACACAATGAGCAGTTCTTC.

The chain uses TRBV5-1 and TRBJ2-7; D ambiguous. There are 15 residues in the CDR3. The germline V gene has CDR1 SGHRS and CDR2 YFSETQ. Trimming left V 1 base short and J 4 bases short, with 15 bases between. The DNA of the CDR3 is TGCGCCAGCAGCTTGATCAGCAGAGGAGAGTACGAGCAGTACTTC. Encoded protein: CASSLISRGEYEQYF.